These 16 T cell receptor beta chains were sequenced from one sample in a study of T cell responses to AZD1222 COVID-19 vaccine. Sequencing used immunoSEQ multiplex PCR; TCRdb keeps in-frame clones, though not all of them. This sample has roughly 100,000 clones, with 87% found just once. Sequencing was performed on peripheral blood, taken on day 0 of AZD1222 vaccination. The receptor source for this set is an adult in good health.

The chain links TRBV27 to TRBJ2-3; 10 bases match TRBD1. With 3 bases clipped from V and 5 bases from J, the junction kept 14 bases outside the gene matches. The CDR3 covers 18 residues. The V gene's germline CDR1 is MNHEY and CDR2 SMNVEV (reference sequence). The CDR3: CASSFRGAGTGVQDTQYF. CDR3 bases: TGTGCCAGCAGTTTTCGCGGTGCCGGGACAGGGGTGCAAGATACGCAGTATTTT.

This clone occurred once. The chain recombines TRBV19 with TRBJ1-2; D is unclear. Germline V lookup: CDR1 LNHDA, CDR2 SQIVND (reference sequence). V was pared by 1 base and J by 1 base, with 4 bases between. CDR3 length: 13 residues. This CDR3 reads CASSIGGNYGYTF. CDR3 coding DNA: TGTGCCAGTAGTATAGGCGGTAACTATGGCTACACCTTC.

The genes are TRBV7-2 and TRBJ1-2; TRBD1 might be the D (6 bases). With 1 base removed from V and 8 bases from J, the gap between germline ends came to 8 bases. Germline V gives CDR1 SGHTA, CDR2 FQGNSA. This CDR3 is 12 amino acids long. CDR3 coding DNA: TGTGCCAGCAGCTTAGAGGGGGTGGGCTACACCTTC. Protein sequence: CASSLEGVGYTF.

The V call is TRBV5-1, the J call TRBJ1-2, with D uncertain. Germline values: CDR1 SGHRS, CDR2 YFSETQ. V was trimmed by 0 bases and J by 2 bases, leaving 11 bases between them. This CDR3 is built from 15 residues. Here the CDR3 reads CASSLDSRINYGYTF. CDR3 sequence (DNA): TGCGCCAGCAGCTTGGACAGCAGAATAAACTATGGCTACACCTTC.

This clone has only one observation. The gene calls are TRBV27 and TRBJ1-1; the D is unclear. The germline CDR1 and CDR2 sequences are MNHEY and SMNVEV (reference sequence). The CDR3 loop spans 12 amino acids. V lost 8 bases and J lost 6, with 13 bases in between. CDR3 coding DNA: TGTGCCAGCGACAAACAAGGTTCTGAAGCTTTCTTT. This encodes CASDKQGSEAFF.

The rearrangement joins TRBV19 to TRBJ1-4; D may be TRBD1 (5 bases). V lost 6 bases and J lost 6, with 17 bases in between. Germline-derived CDR1 and CDR2 are LNHDA and SQIVND (reference sequence). The CDR3 sequence is 15 residues long. Written as DNA, the CDR3 is TGTGCCAGTAGCCCAAGGGCGGGACGATATGAAAAACTGTTTTTT. It is translated as CASSPRAGRYEKLFF.

The chain carries TRBV4-3 and TRBJ2-5; 7 bases fit TRBD2. Losses at the gene ends were 4 bases for V and 2 bases for J; bases not matched to a gene: 16. The CDR3 loop spans 18 amino acids. Germline V gives CDR1 LGHNA, CDR2 YSLEER. The CDR3 DNA is TGCGCCAGCAGCCCTACCCGGGGTGGGGGGGGAGTACAAGAGACCCAGTACTTC. This gives the protein CASSPTRGGGGVQETQYF.

This clone has only one observation. V gene TRBV7-2 combines with J gene TRBJ2-4; 12 bases line up with TRBD2. J gave up 6 bases and V 5 bases, and 5 bases lay outside the gene matches. Germline-derived CDR1 and CDR2 are SGHTA and FQGNSA. CDR3 length equals 15 residues. DNA of the CDR3: TGTGCCAGCAGCGGTCTAGCGGGGGGGCGAAACATTCAGTACTTC. Translating gives CASSGLAGGRNIQYF. Variable domain in full (rest from reference TRBV7-2 and TRBJ2-4): GAGVSQSPSNKVTEKGKDVELRCDPISGHTALYWYRQSLGQGLEFLIYFQGNSAPDKSGLPSDRFSAERTGGSVSTLTIQRTQQEDSAVYLCASSGLAGGRNIQYFGAGTRLSVL.

The chain combines TRBV5-6 with TRBJ1-1, with a tentative D call TRBD1 (5 bases). CDR3 length: 15 residues. The germline gives CDR1 SGHDT, CDR2 YYEEEE. Trimming removed 4 bases at V and 5 bases at J, with 18 bases between. The CDR3 spells CASSRGAGRETEAFF. The CDR3 DNA follows: TGTGCCAGCAGCCGCGGGGCGGGTCGGGAAACTGAAGCTTTCTTT.

This chain links TRBV5-1 with TRBJ1-2, with 8 bases fitting TRBD1. J gave up 6 bases and V 3 bases, and 4 bases lay outside the gene matches. Looked up from germline, CDR1 is SGHRS and CDR2 is YFSETQ. CDR3 length: 13 amino acids. CDR3 nucleotides: TGCGCCAGCAGCTCAGGACAGGGTGATGGCTACACCTTC. As protein: CASSSGQGDGYTF. Using reference TRBV5-1 and TRBJ1-2 for the parts outside the CDR3, the full variable domain is KAGVTQTPRYLIKTRGQQVTLSCSPISGHRSVSWYQQTPGQGLQFLFEYFSETQRNKGNFPGRFSGRQFSNSRSEMNVSTLELGDSALYLCASSSGQGDGYTFGSGTRLTVV.

This chain uses TRBV6-1 with TRBJ1-2; TRBD1 agrees at 8 bases. The CDR3 contains 16 residues. V was clipped by 4 bases and J by 8 bases; unmatched bases: 15. The germline gives CDR1 MNHNS, CDR2 SASEGT. CDR3 DNA: TGTGCCAGCAGTGGGAGGAGGACAGGGACTTCGGGGGGCTACACCTTC. It codes for CASSGRRTGTSGGYTF.

The chain uses TRBV5-6 and TRBJ2-7; a weak D match, TRBD1 (5 bases). The CDR3 is 12 amino acids. Trimming removed 3 bases from V and 3 bases from J, with 7 bases in between. CDR1 and CDR2 from the germline V gene are SGHDT and YYEEEE. The CDR3 is CASSSQGYEQYF. For the CDR3, the DNA is TGTGCCAGCAGCTCCCAGGGCTACGAGCAGTACTTC.

This clone showed up just once. The chain links TRBV19 to TRBJ2-6; D remains unclear. This CDR3 comprises 16 residues. In germline, CDR1 is LNHDA, CDR2 SQIVND (reference sequence). V lost 5 bases and J lost 2, with 13 bases in between. CDR3 in amino acids: CASSSQGLTGANVLTF. The CDR3 DNA reads TGTGCCAGTAGTTCGCAAGGATTAACTGGGGCCAACGTCCTGACTTTC.

This clone occurred once. This sequence joins TRBV29-1 and TRBJ1-1; D may be TRBD1 (5 bases). CDR1 SQVTM and CDR2 ANQGSEA come from the germline V gene. V lost 3 bases and J lost 7, with 9 bases in between. The CDR3 length is 11 residues. Here the CDR3 reads CSVEGTHEAFF. The DNA for the CDR3 is TGCAGCGTTGAGGGGACCCATGAAGCTTTCTTT. The variable domain in full, with the rest retrieved from reference TRBV29-1 and TRBJ1-1, is SAVISQKPSRDICQRGTSLTIQCQVDSQVTMMFWYRQQPGQSLTLIATANQGSEATYESGFVIDKFPISRPNLTFSTLTVSNMSPEDSSIYLCSVEGTHEAFFGQGTRLTVV.

This sequence joins TRBV16 and TRBJ1-2; 7 bases line up with TRBD1. The trim removed 4 bases at V and 8 bases at J, leaving 4 bases unmatched. CDR3 length: 12 residues. Germline V gene sequence: CDR1 KGHSY, CDR2 FQNENV. The CDR3 DNA follows: TGTGCCAGCAGCCCGCGACAGGGCGGCTACACCTTC. This gives the protein CASSPRQGGYTF.

The rearrangement links TRBV4-3 to TRBJ2-3, with D possibly being TRBD2 (6 bases). The germline V gene encodes CDR1 LGHNA and CDR2 YSLEER. Trimming removed 4 bases from V and 5 bases from J, with 10 bases in between. The CDR3 consists of 13 residues. CDR3 sequence reads: CASSPGGGDTQYF. CDR3 DNA: TGCGCCAGCAGCCCCGGGGGTGGAGATACGCAGTATTTT.